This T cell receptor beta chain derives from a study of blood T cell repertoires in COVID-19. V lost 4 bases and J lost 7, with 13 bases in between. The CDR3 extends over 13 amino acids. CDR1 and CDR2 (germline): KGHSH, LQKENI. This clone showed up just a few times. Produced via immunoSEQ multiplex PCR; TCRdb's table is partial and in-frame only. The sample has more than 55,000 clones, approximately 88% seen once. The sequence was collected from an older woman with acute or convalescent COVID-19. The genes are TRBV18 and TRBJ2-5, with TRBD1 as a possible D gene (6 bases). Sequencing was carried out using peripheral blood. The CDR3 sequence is CASSRNRDGTQYF. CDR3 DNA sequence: TGTGCCAGCTCACGAAACAGGGATGGGACCCAGTACTTC.